Below are 15 T cell receptor beta chains sequenced from a single sample in a study of shared clonotypes between healthy human individuals. Sequencing used immunoSEQ multiplex PCR; TCRdb keeps in-frame clones, though not all of them. The sample yields a few million clones, 80% to 95% seen once. The sample comprised naive CD4+ T cells from PBMCs. The subset denotes: CD45RA+ positively selected. These receptors came from a young man in good health. Some clones in this sample may be carry-over from other donors' samples.

J is TRBJ1-3 and V is TRBV27; D might be TRBD1 (5 bases). The germline CDR1 and CDR2 sequences are MNHEY and SMNVEV (reference sequence). V lost 2 bases and J 3 bases, leaving 14 bases between the germline ends. The CDR3 runs to 16 residues. This chain's CDR3 is CASSLRSGPGGNTIYF. Here the CDR3 DNA reads TGTGCCAGCAGTTTAAGGTCGGGGCCCGGTGGAAACACCATATATTTT.

Of note for this clone: The junction differs from germline at one of its ends, possibly a read error. The CDR3 sequence: CASSPQGGDRTLF. The CDR3 nucleotides read TGTGCCAGCAGCCCCCAAGGTGGGGACAGAACCCTCTTC. This chain uses TRBV7-9 with TRBJ1-2, with 7 nucleotides matching TRBD1. The CDR3 totals 13 residues. The germline gives CDR1 SEHNR, CDR2 FQNEAQ (reference sequence).

This chain connects TRBV28 to TRBJ2-5; 9 bases line up with TRBD1. The CDR3 is 13 residues long. Germline V lookup: CDR1 MDHEN, CDR2 SYDVKM. The junction had 2 bases not matched to a gene; V was cut back by 6 bases and J by 3 bases. Here the CDR3 DNA reads TGTGCCAGCAGGAGGGACAGGGAAGAGACCCAGTACTTC. This gives the protein CASRRDREETQYF.

A note on this clone: Other DNA sequences of this sample code for an identical CDR3. This chain connects TRBV5-1 to TRBJ2-3, with D tentatively TRBD1 or TRBD2 (6 bases each). The germline V gene has CDR1 SGHRS and CDR2 YFSETQ. Between the trimmed V and J ends, which lost 2 bases and 3 bases, there was a span of 13 bases. This CDR3 contains 15 residues. The DNA for the CDR3 is TGCGCCAGCAGCTTATCGGGGGCGCGAACAGATACGCAGTATTTT. It translates to CASSLSGARTDTQYF. Full variable domain (outside the CDR3, taken from reference TRBV5-1 and TRBJ2-3): KAGVTQTPRYLIKTRGQQVTLSCSPISGHRSVSWYQQTPGQGLQFLFEYFSETQRNKGNFPGRFSGRQFSNSRSEMNVSTLELGDSALYLCASSLSGARTDTQYFGPGTRLTVL.

The chain has TRBV2 and TRBJ2-1; 10 nucleotides align to TRBD2. Unmatched junction bases numbered 4, after V lost 1 base and J lost 7 bases. Per germline, CDR1 SNHLY and CDR2 FYNNEI. This CDR3 is 15 amino acids long. The CDR3 spells CASSEGLAGANEQFF. CDR3 DNA sequence: TGTGCCAGCAGTGAAGGGCTAGCGGGAGCGAATGAGCAGTTCTTC.

This rearrangement joins TRBV19 to TRBJ1-5; D is undetermined. V was cut by 5 bases and J by 2 bases, with 19 bases left in between. There are 17 residues in the CDR3. Per germline, CDR1 LNHDA and CDR2 SQIVND (reference sequence). CDR3 sequence reads: CASSPPSWGSGNQPQHF. In DNA, the CDR3 is TGTGCCAGTAGTCCCCCCAGTTGGGGTTCCGGCAATCAGCCCCAGCATTTT.

This sequence joins TRBV6-1 and TRBJ1-2, with D unclear. CDR1 is MNHNS and CDR2 is SASEGT in the germline V gene. V was clipped by 1 base and J by 9 bases, with 9 bases between them. This CDR3 spans 12 amino acids. CDR3 loop: CASSEGHFSYTF. The CDR3 DNA is TGTGCCAGCAGTGAAGGACACTTCAGCTACACCTTC.

The chain joins TRBV6-4 to TRBJ2-3; tentatively, D is TRBD1 (5 bases). The CDR3 extends over 14 amino acids. V lost 2 bases and J lost 2, with 8 bases in between. Germline V lookup: CDR1 MRHNA, CDR2 SNTAGT. For the CDR3, the DNA is TGTGCCAGCAGTGACAGGGGATTCACAGATACGCAGTATTTT. As protein: CASSDRGFTDTQYF.

V usage is TRBV6-1 and J usage is TRBJ2-7, with D unclear. The length of the CDR3 is 13 residues. The V end was cut by 4 bases, the J end by 2 bases, with 9 bases between. Germline V gene data show CDR1 as MNHNS and CDR2 as SASEGT. CDR3 sequence (DNA): TGTGCCAGCAGTGGGGCCAAGACCTACGAGCAGTACTTC. This encodes CASSGAKTYEQYF.

The chain recombines TRBV28 with TRBJ2-5; 7 positions match TRBD1. Germline V gene sequence: CDR1 MDHEN, CDR2 SYDVKM. Trimming cost V 7 bases and J 5 bases; bases outside gene matches: 19. This CDR3 comprises 17 residues. The CDR3 is CASMGQRAYQFGETQYF. The CDR3 DNA follows: TGTGCCAGCATGGGACAGAGGGCCTATCAGTTCGGGGAGACCCAGTACTTC.

The rearrangement links TRBV7-2 to TRBJ2-3; D is uncertain. Germline V gene sequence: CDR1 SGHTA, CDR2 FQGNSA. Trimming pared 1 base from V and 4 bases from J, leaving 12 bases between. This CDR3 is 15 amino acids long. The CDR3 coding sequence is TGTGCCAGCAGCTTAGGGGTCGGTTCGGCAGATACGCAGTATTTT. Its protein product is CASSLGVGSADTQYF. Full variable domain (outside the CDR3, taken from reference TRBV7-2 and TRBJ2-3): GAGVSQSPSNKVTEKGKDVELRCDPISGHTALYWYRQSLGQGLEFLIYFQGNSAPDKSGLPSDRFSAERTGGSVSTLTIQRTQQEDSAVYLCASSLGVGSADTQYFGPGTRLTVL.

V is TRBV19 and J is TRBJ2-3; tentatively, D is TRBD1 (6 bases). The germline CDR1 and CDR2 sequences are LNHDA and SQIVND (reference sequence). Trimming took off 7 bases at V and 3 bases at J, with 11 bases between the two ends. The CDR3 spans 13 residues. The CDR3 region has the DNA TGTGCCAGTATACTTAGGGGGACAGATACGCAGTATTTT. Translating it yields CASILRGTDTQYF.

This clone was seen only once. The chain joins TRBV7-9 to TRBJ2-5, with 8 bases aligning to TRBD2. Germline V gene lookup returns CDR1 SEHNR and CDR2 FQNEAQ (reference sequence). Unmatched junction bases numbered 5, after V lost 1 base and J lost 4 bases. This CDR3 is 15 amino acids long. The CDR3 loop reads CASSLGAGVGETQYF. The CDR3 region has the DNA TGTGCCAGCAGCTTAGGAGCGGGAGTAGGAGAGACCCAGTACTTC. Full variable domain (missing parts from reference TRBV7-9 and TRBJ2-5): DTGVSQNPRHKITKRGQNVTFRCDPISEHNRLYWYRQTLGQGPEFLTYFQNEAQLEKSRLLSDRFSAERPKGSFSTLEIQRTEQGDSAMYLCASSLGAGVGETQYFGPGTRLLVL.

The J gene is TRBJ2-1, the V gene TRBV5-1; D may be TRBD1 or TRBD2 (5 bases each). Germline V gene lookup returns CDR1 SGHRS and CDR2 YFSETQ. V was shortened by 0 bases and J by 5 bases, with 21 bases between the two germline ends. The CDR3 extends over 18 amino acids. CDR3 protein: CASSLAGPTRALNNEQFF. Written as DNA, the CDR3 is TGCGCCAGCAGCTTGGCGGGGCCGACGCGGGCCTTAAACAATGAGCAGTTCTTC.

This chain connects TRBV18 to TRBJ2-4, with D possibly being TRBD2 (6 bases). The CDR3 spans 18 residues. Trimming stripped 3 bases from V and 7 bases from J, with 25 bases between. Germline CDR1 reads KGHSH; CDR2 reads LQKENI. The CDR3 sequence: CASSPNRAGRMFGNIQYF. CDR3 sequence (DNA): TGTGCCAGCTCACCTAATCGGGCCGGGAGAATGTTTGGGAACATTCAGTACTTC.